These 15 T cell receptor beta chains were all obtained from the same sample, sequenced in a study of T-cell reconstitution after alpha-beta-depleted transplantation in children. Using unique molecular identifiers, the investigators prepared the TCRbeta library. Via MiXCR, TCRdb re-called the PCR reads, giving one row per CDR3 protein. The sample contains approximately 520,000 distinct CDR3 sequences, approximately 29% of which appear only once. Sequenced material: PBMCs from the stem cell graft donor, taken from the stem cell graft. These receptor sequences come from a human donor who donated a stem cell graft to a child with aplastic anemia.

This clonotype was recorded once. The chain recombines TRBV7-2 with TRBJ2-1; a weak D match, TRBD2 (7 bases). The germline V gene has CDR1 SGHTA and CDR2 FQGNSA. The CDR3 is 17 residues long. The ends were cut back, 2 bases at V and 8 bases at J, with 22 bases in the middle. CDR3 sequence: CASSLMIGGARMHEQFF. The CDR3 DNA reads TGTGCCAGCAGCTTAATGATAGGGGGGGCGCGAATGCATGAGCAGTTCTTC.

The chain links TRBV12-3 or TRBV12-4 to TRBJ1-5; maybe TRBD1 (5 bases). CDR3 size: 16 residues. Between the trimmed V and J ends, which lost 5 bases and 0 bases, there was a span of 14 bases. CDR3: CASSLGLGPSNQPQHF. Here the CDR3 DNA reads TGTGCCAGCAGTCTGGGTTTGGGGCCTAGCAATCAGCCCCAGCATTTT.

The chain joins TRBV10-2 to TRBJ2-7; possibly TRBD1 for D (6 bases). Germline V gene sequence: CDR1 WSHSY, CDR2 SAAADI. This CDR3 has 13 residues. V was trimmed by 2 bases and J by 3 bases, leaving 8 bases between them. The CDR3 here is CASSESRGYEQYV. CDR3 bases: TGCGCCAGCAGTGAGAGCAGGGGCTACGAGCAGTACGTC.

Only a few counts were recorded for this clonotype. The CDR3 loop is CAWSPPPSGEGGKLFF. Written as DNA, the CDR3 is TGTGCCTGGAGTCCCCCCCCTTCAGGGGAGGGTGGAAAACTGTTTTTT. The chain couples TRBV30 to TRBJ1-4, with a tentative D call TRBD1 (6 bases). Germline CDR1 is GTSNPN and CDR2 is SVGIG (reference sequence). The CDR3 runs to 16 residues. Trimming took off 2 bases at V and 10 bases at J, with 23 bases between the two ends.

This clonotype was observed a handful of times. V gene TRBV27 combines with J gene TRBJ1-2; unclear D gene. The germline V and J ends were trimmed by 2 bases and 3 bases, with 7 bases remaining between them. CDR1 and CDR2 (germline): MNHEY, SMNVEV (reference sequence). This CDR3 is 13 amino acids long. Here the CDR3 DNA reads TGTGCCAGCAGTTTAAATGGGGACTATGGCTACACCTTC. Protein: CASSLNGDYGYTF.

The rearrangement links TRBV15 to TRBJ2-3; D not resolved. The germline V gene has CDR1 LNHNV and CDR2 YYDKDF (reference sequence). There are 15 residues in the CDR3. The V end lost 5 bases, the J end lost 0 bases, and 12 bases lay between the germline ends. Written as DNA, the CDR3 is TGTGCCACCAGCTTTTCGCCGGCTAGCACAGATACGCAGTATTTT. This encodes CATSFSPASTDTQYF.

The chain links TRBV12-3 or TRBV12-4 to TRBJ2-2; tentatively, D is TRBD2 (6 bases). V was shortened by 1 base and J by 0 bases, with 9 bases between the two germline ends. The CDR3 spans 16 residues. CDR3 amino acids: CASSLVPGANTGELFF. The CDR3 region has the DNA TGTGCCAGCAGTTTAGTTCCGGGGGCGAACACCGGGGAGCTGTTTTTT.

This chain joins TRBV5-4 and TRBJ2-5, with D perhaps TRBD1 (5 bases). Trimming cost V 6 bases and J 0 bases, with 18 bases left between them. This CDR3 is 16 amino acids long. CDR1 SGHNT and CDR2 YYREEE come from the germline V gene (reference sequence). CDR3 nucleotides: TGTGCCAGCACCTATACACTGGACAACTACCAAGAGACCCAGTACTTC. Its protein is CASTYTLDNYQETQYF.

The CDR3 is CASSQEWSADGYTF. In DNA form, the CDR3 reads TGTGCCAGCAGCCAAGAATGGTCAGCAGATGGCTACACCTTC. The genes are TRBV3-1 and TRBJ1-2, with no clear D. The V and J ends lost 0 bases and 6 bases respectively, with 11 bases between them. CDR3 length: 14 residues. CDR1 and CDR2 from the germline V gene are LGHDT and YNNKEL (reference sequence).

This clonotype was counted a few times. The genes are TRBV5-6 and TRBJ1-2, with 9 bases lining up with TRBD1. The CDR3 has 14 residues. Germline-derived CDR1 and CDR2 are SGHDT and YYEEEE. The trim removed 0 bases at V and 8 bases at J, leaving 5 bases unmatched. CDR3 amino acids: CASSLATGGRGYTF. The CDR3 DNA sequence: TGTGCCAGCAGCTTGGCGACAGGGGGGAGAGGCTACACCTTC.

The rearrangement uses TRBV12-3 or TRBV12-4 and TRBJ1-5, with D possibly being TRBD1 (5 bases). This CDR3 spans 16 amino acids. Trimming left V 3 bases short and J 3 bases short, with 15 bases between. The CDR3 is CASSFRGATNNQPQHF. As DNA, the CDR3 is TGTGCCAGCAGTTTCCGAGGGGCGACAAACAATCAGCCCCAGCATTTT.

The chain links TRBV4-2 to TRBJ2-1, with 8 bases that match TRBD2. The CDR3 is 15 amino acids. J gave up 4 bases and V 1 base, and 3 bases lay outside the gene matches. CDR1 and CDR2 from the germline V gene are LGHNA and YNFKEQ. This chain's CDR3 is CASSQGREEYNEQFF. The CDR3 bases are TGTGCCAGCAGCCAAGGGCGGGAGGAGTACAATGAGCAGTTCTTC.

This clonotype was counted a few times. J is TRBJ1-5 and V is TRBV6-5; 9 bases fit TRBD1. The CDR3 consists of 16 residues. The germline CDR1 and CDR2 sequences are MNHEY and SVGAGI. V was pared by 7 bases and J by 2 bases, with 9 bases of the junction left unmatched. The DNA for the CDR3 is TGTGCCAGCACCACAAGGACAGGGGCGGGCAATCAGCCCCAGCATTTT. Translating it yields CASTTRTGAGNQPQHF.

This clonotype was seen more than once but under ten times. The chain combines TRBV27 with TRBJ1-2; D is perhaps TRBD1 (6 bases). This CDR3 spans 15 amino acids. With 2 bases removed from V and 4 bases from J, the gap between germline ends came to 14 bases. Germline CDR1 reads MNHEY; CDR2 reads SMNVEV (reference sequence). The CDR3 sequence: CASSLTGQSVYGYTF. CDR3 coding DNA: TGTGCCAGCAGTTTAACAGGGCAATCCGTCTATGGCTACACCTTC.

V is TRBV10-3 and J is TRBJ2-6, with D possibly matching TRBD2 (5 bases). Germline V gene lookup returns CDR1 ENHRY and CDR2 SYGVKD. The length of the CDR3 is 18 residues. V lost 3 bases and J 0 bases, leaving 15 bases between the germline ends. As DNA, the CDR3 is TGTGCCATCAGTGACGAGGGTTGGGAAATCTCTGGGGCCAACGTCCTGACTTTC. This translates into CAISDEGWEISGANVLTF.